This is a list of T cell receptor beta chains from one sample in a study of cytomegalovirus exposure and HLA in healthy donors. TCRdb's table, derived via immunoSEQ multiplex PCR, lists solely in-frame clones and lacks some. Of about 99,000 clones in the sample, approximately 66% were seen once. The sequenced material came from PBMCs. The source of these receptors is a woman between 45 and 65 years old in good health and CMV-seronegative. The CDR3 runs from the conserved cysteine through the conserved F or W. The order of the fields is D gene, V gene, J gene, clone size, CDR3 protein, CDR3 DNA. D genes are given only for firm matches. Rows give clone size only sometimes, using once, few, many, or a class for an expanded clone.

TRBD1	TRBV11-2	TRBJ1-2	-	CASSFVTGARGYTF	TGTGCCAGCAGCTTTGTGACAGGGGCACGAGGCTACACCTTC
-	TRBV19	TRBJ1-1	-	CASSRTGTEAFF	TGTGCCAGTAGTAGGACCGGGACAGAAGCTTTCTTT
TRBD2	TRBV11-2	TRBJ2-7	few	CASSPTSRAGGQPYEQYF	TGTGCCAGCAGCCCCACTAGTCGGGCGGGAGGGCAACCCTACGAGCAGTACTTC
TRBD2	TRBV27	TRBJ2-1	-	CASSPRAGGGWNEQFF	TGTGCCAGCAGTCCTCGAGCGGGAGGGGGTTGGAATGAGCAGTTCTTC
TRBD1	TRBV7-9	TRBJ2-2	-	CASSFAGQDTGELFF	TGTGCCAGCAGCTTCGCCGGACAGGACACCGGGGAGCTGTTTTTT
TRBD2	TRBV2	TRBJ2-1	-	CASTLGIAGNNEQFF	TGTGCCAGCACCCTGGGAATAGCGGGGAACAATGAGCAGTTCTTC
-	TRBV7-2	TRBJ2-2	-	CASSLSWGPGELVF	TGTGCCAGCAGCCTCTCGTGGGGGCCCGGGGAGCTGGTTTTT
-	TRBV5-6	TRBJ2-7	once	CASSLEREQYF	TGTGCCAGCAGCTTAGAGCGGGAGCAGTACTTC
-	TRBV4-1	TRBJ2-5	-	CASSQTGFETQYF	TGCGCCAGCAGCCAAACAGGGTTTGAGACCCAGTACTTC
TRBD1	TRBV28	TRBJ2-7	-	CASSRAGGREQYF	TGTGCCAGCTCCAGGGCAGGGGGTCGCGAGCAGTACTTC
-	TRBV29-1	TRBJ1-1	-	CSVQGRQVIEIGAFF	TGCAGCGTTCAGGGTCGACAAGTTATAGAGATCGGAGCTTTCTTT
-	TRBV6-8	TRBJ2-5	-	CASSPFRTEETQYF	TGTGCCAGCAGCCCCTTCCGGACAGAAGAGACCCAGTACTTC
TRBD1	TRBV19	TRBJ2-7	-	CASTQGDRGYEQYF	TGTGCCAGCACCCAGGGGGACAGAGGCTACGAGCAGTACTTC
TRBD1	TRBV2	TRBJ1-5	-	CASRQGVADQPQHF	TGTGCCAGCAGGCAGGGGGTGGCCGATCAGCCCCAGCATTTT
-	TRBV19	TRBJ2-7	-	CASSGHRDAEQYF	TGTGCCAGTAGCGGACACAGGGATGCTGAGCAGTACTTC
TRBD2	TRBV7-2	TRBJ2-1	few	CASSLASSGSQGNEQFF	TGTGCCAGCAGCTTAGCGTCTAGCGGGAGTCAAGGAAATGAGCAGTTCTTC
-	TRBV2	TRBJ1-4	-	CASNPRGTSEKLFF	TGTGCCAGCAATCCCAGGGGAACGAGTGAAAAACTGTTTTTT
-	TRBV30	TRBJ2-7	few	CAWGDYEQYF	TGTGCCTGGGGAGACTACGAGCAGTACTTC
TRBD2	TRBV13	TRBJ2-3	few	CASSPASGGLGTQYF	TGTGCCAGCAGCCCAGCTAGCGGGGGCTTAGGTACGCAGTATTTT
-	TRBV4-2	TRBJ1-2	-	CASSQDGGATNYGYTF	TGTGCCAGCAGCCAAGACGGGGGGGCCACTAACTATGGCTACACCTTC
TRBD2	TRBV29-1	TRBJ2-5	-	CSVAVRGGETQYF	TGCAGCGTTGCGGTCCGGGGAGGGGAGACCCAGTACTTC
TRBD1	TRBV6-1	TRBJ2-7	-	CASRIGQGVFYEQYF	TGTGCCAGCAGGATTGGACAGGGGGTGTTCTACGAGCAGTACTTC